The 17 T cell receptor beta chains given below trace back to one sample, sequenced in a study of T cell responses to AZD1222 COVID-19 vaccine. The method was immunoSEQ multiplex PCR; TCRdb's version includes in-frame clones alone and lacks a portion of them. The top ten hold about 24% of the sample, which has fewer than 200,000 clones, more than 75% seen once. This material consisted of peripheral blood, taken 28 days after the second AZD1222 dose. These receptors were taken from an adult who received the AZD1222 COVID-19 vaccine.

The V call is TRBV29-1, the J call TRBJ1-4, with D possibly being TRBD1 (6 bases). The CDR3 has 14 residues. Germline CDR1 SQVTM, CDR2 ANQGSEA. Trimming shortened V by 6 bases and J by 7 bases, and 18 bases separated the two germline ends. CDR3 coding DNA: TGCAGCGTGGGGGGCCAGGGATCGGGTGAAAAACTGTTTTTT. Protein sequence: CSVGGQGSGEKLFF. Full variable domain (rest looked up from reference TRBV29-1 and TRBJ1-4): SAVISQKPSRDICQRGTSLTIQCQVDSQVTMMFWYRQQPGQSLTLIATANQGSEATYESGFVIDKFPISRPNLTFSTLTVSNMSPEDSSIYLCSVGGQGSGEKLFFGSGTQLSVL.

This chain links TRBV6-5 with TRBJ2-7; 10 bases line up with TRBD1. V dropped 6 bases and J dropped 3; count of bases not matched to a gene: 5. CDR1 and CDR2 from the germline V gene are MNHEY and SVGAGI. This CDR3 comprises 14 residues. CDR3 loop: CASRRQGANYEQYF. The CDR3 DNA is TGTGCCAGCAGGCGACAGGGGGCGAACTACGAGCAGTACTTC.

This clone was recorded once. As DNA, the CDR3 is TGTGCCAGCAGCAGAGAAGGGGGAACAGGGGATGATCGGCCCCAGCATTTT. This sequence encodes CASSREGGTGDDRPQHF. The chain joins TRBV21-1 to TRBJ1-5; the table's D call, TRBD1, was not checked against the DNA. TRBV21-1 is listed as a pseudogene. There are 17 residues in the CDR3.

The CDR3 loop reads CASEKDKTYNEQFF. For the CDR3, the DNA is TGTGCCAGCGAGAAGGACAAGACCTACAATGAGCAGTTCTTC. This chain joins TRBV2 and TRBJ2-1; tentatively, D is TRBD1 (5 bases). V gave up 8 bases and J gave up 2 bases, with 13 bases separating them. This CDR3 comprises 14 residues. Germline CDR1 SNHLY, CDR2 FYNNEI.

This clone is a singleton in its sample. This chain uses TRBV5-1 with TRBJ2-1, with 9 nucleotides matching TRBD2. CDR3 length equals 13 residues. Germline CDR1 and CDR2: SGHRS and YFSETQ. J was trimmed by 5 bases and V by 5 bases; bases with no gene match: 2. The CDR3 region is CASRAGGNNEQFF. The DNA of the CDR3 is TGCGCCAGCAGGGCGGGGGGGAACAATGAGCAGTTCTTC.

CDR3 sequence: CASSLGTGKMNTEAFF. In DNA form, the CDR3 reads TGTGCCAGCAGTTTGGGGACAGGGAAAATGAACACTGAAGCTTTCTTT. J is TRBJ1-1 and V is TRBV27; 9 nucleotides match TRBD1. J lost 0 bases, V lost 3 bases, and 5 bases had no gene match. Germline V CDR1 and CDR2: MNHEY, SMNVEV (reference sequence). CDR3 length equals 16 residues.

The rearrangement links TRBV11-1 to TRBJ2-5; D is unresolved. The CDR3 runs 15 residues. The germline V gene encodes CDR1 SGHAT and CDR2 FQDESV (reference sequence). V was pared by 1 base and J by 5 bases, with 14 bases between. CDR3 sequence (DNA): TGTGCCAGCAGCTTAGATCCAGGAGTCGGGGAGACCCAGTACTTC. Its protein is CASSLDPGVGETQYF.

The CDR3 nucleotides are TGTGCCAGCAGCCTCGGGACAGGGGAAACAGATACGCAGTATTTT. Its protein product is CASSLGTGETDTQYF. The V gene is TRBV28, the J gene TRBJ2-3; 10 bases match TRBD1. Unmatched junction bases numbered 6, after V lost 6 bases and J lost 3 bases. The CDR3 has 15 residues. Germline V gene data show CDR1 as MDHEN and CDR2 as SYDVKM.

The chain is built from TRBV18 and TRBJ2-1; 10 nucleotides match TRBD2. The length of the CDR3 is 16 residues. CDR1 and CDR2 from the germline V gene are KGHSH and LQKENI. V was pared by 3 bases and J by 2 bases, with 4 bases of the junction left unmatched. For the CDR3, the DNA is TGTGCCAGCTCACCTAGCGGGAGGAAACCCTACAATGAGCAGTTCTTC. Its translation: CASSPSGRKPYNEQFF.

The chain combines TRBV6-5 with TRBJ2-7, with D possibly being TRBD2 (7 bases). The CDR3 is 15 amino acids. V was clipped by 0 bases and J by 3 bases, with 12 bases between them. The V gene's germline CDR1 is MNHEY and CDR2 SVGAGI. CDR3 amino acids: CASSYSTGGFYEQYF. CDR3 in DNA: TGTGCCAGCAGTTACTCGACGGGGGGCTTCTACGAGCAGTACTTC.

CDR3 sequence: CASSPESGRALYEQYF. The CDR3 DNA reads as TGTGCCAGCAGCCCCGAGAGCGGGAGGGCCCTCTACGAGCAGTACTTC. The chain uses TRBV5-4 and TRBJ2-7; 10 bases line up with TRBD2. Germline CDR1 reads SGHNT; CDR2 reads YYREEE (reference sequence). The CDR3 is 16 residues long. The junction had 10 bases not matched to a gene; V was cut back by 4 bases and J by 3 bases.

This clone was seen a handful of times. This chain connects TRBV9 to TRBJ2-7; TRBD2 agrees at 9 bases. Germline V gene sequence: CDR1 SGDLS, CDR2 YYNGEE. The CDR3 runs to 14 residues. V gave up 4 bases and J gave up 3 bases; unmatched junction bases: 5. DNA for the CDR3: TGTGCCAGCAGCATTAGCGGGAGTGGCTACGAGCAGTACTTC. This sequence encodes CASSISGSGYEQYF. Using reference TRBV9 and TRBJ2-7 for the parts outside the CDR3, the full variable domain is DSGVTQTPKHLITATGQRVTLRCSPRSGDLSVYWYQQSLDQGLQFLIQYYNGEERAKGNILERFSAQQFPDLHSELNLSSLELGDSALYFCASSISGSGYEQYFGPGTRLTVT.

The chain couples TRBV30 to TRBJ1-2; maybe TRBD1 (5 bases). Germline loops: CDR1 GTSNPN, CDR2 SVGIG (reference sequence). V was shortened by 1 base and J by 2 bases, with 8 bases between the two germline ends. The CDR3 spans 13 residues. The CDR3 is CAWSGGVNYGYTF. Written as DNA, the CDR3 is TGTGCCTGGAGTGGGGGGGTAAACTATGGCTACACCTTC.

This chain connects TRBV20-1 to TRBJ2-7; perhaps TRBD1 as D (5 bases). The CDR3 is made up of 11 amino acids. V dropped 8 bases and J dropped 3 bases, with 11 bases sitting between them. Germline CDR1 reads DFQATT; CDR2 reads SNEGSKA (reference sequence). The CDR3 region is CSYRSDYEQYF. The CDR3 DNA follows: TGCAGTTACAGGTCAGACTACGAGCAGTACTTC.

V and J are TRBV15 and TRBJ2-7; either TRBD1 or TRBD2 may supply D (7 bases each). Germline V gene sequence: CDR1 LNHNV, CDR2 YYDKDF (reference sequence). V dropped 4 bases and J dropped 2 bases, with 12 bases sitting between them. The CDR3 length is 14 residues. CDR3 region: CATSKGGTAYEQYF. The CDR3 DNA follows: TGTGCCACCAGCAAGGGGGGGACAGCCTACGAGCAGTACTTC.

This clone was seen only once. J is TRBJ1-1 and V is TRBV7-2; D call uncertain. The germline V and J ends were trimmed by 4 bases and 0 bases, with 12 bases remaining between them. Germline loops: CDR1 SGHTA, CDR2 FQGNSA. The CDR3 is 15 amino acids. CDR3 loop: CASSSGPQLNTEAFF. CDR3 coding DNA: TGTGCCAGCAGCTCCGGCCCACAGCTGAACACTGAAGCTTTCTTT.

The V call is TRBV30, the J call TRBJ2-2; a possible D gene is TRBD1 (6 bases). V was pared by 1 base and J by 6 bases, with 6 bases between. CDR1 is GTSNPN and CDR2 is SVGIG in the germline V gene (reference sequence). This CDR3 spans 12 amino acids. This CDR3 reads CAWSGGPGELFF. The CDR3 DNA reads TGTGCCTGGAGTGGGGGGCCCGGGGAGCTGTTTTTT.